This record concerns one T cell receptor (beta chain) sequence. Judged by its sample share, this clonotype qualifies as medium-sized (0.01 to 0.1%). Its antigen remains undetermined. Qualities for individual bases were not recorded, and no much larger clone is one base off. Rearranged TRB sequences spanning V, D and J segments were amplified by multiplex touch-down PCR using a mixed TRB-A/B primer pool. Illumina adapters and sample indices were attached to the amplicons through two consecutive PCR reactions run with Phusion HS II polymerase. Amplicons were gel-purified with the NucleoSpin Gel and PCR Clean-up kit, then checked with Qubit and an Agilent 2100 Bioanalyzer. Sequencing of libraries was carried out on an Illumina MiSeq in 600-cycle, single-indexed, paired-end runs. The authors' analysis ran thus. Processing of the TRB sequences was carried out with MiXCR versions 2.12 and 3.0.5. A clone was defined as each unique CDR3 nucleotide sequence, and only productive sequences supported by at least two reads were kept. The repertoire metrics were Shannon diversity, evenness, clonality (calculated as one minus evenness), and diversity profiles parameterized by alpha from 0 to 5. Generation probabilities of clones in paired pre- and post-chemotherapy samples were computed with the IGoR algorithm. TCRdb's own reprocessing of the public reads used fastp at Q25 and MiXCR and kept productive beta chains. Each CDR3 protein appears once, grouped with its most common genes and DNA. The V and J calls here are based on TCRdb, not the publication. The sample has about 6,200 distinct CDR3 sequences on record, around 32% of them singletons. Less than 9% of the sample is in the top ten clones.

Genomic DNA extracted from peripheral blood, rather than sorted cells or RNA, was used as the source for amplification of TCR beta rearrangements. The cysteine opens and the phenylalanine closes a CDR3 of 16 amino acids. The only DNA kept is the CDR3, 48 bases in frame from the first base. According to the germline V gene, CDR1 reads MNHEY and CDR2 reads SVGAGI. Clipping removes 5 bases from V and 2 bases from J, with 8 as the unmatched junction base count. This entry comes from a study of T cell repertoires in aging, cancer and after chemotherapy (dated by TCRdb to the late 2010s). Broadly, across the study: Six donor age groups were covered, ranging from 30 or younger up to 70 or older, and each group contained at least three individuals. To examine immunoaging and T cell reconstitution after chemotherapy, the study profiled TCR beta repertoires in peripheral blood from healthy donors and cancer patients. Paired pre- and post-chemotherapy samples in the hematological group came from chronic lymphocytic leukemia patients treated with fludarabine- or bendamustine-based regimens. Alongside 95 to 100 healthy donors serving as a reference group, the cohort included 218 cancer patients, of whom some 90 had hematological cancers and more than 120 had solid cancers. In total, the full dataset held millions of TCR reads. The paper as a whole reports these results and caveats: In healthy donors, the decline in TCR diversity with age was mainly due to loss of richness, whereas in cancer patients loss of evenness also played a role. Hematological cancer patients had lymphoid organ infiltration, which may itself impair thymic emigration or peripheral T cell expansion. It was noted by the authors that conclusions about immunological memory after chemotherapy cannot be drawn from the repertoire data. An increase in median generation probability over the chemotherapy interval was observed in both cancer cohorts, suggesting that the repertoire was reconstituted through rebound thymic output. Untreated patients with hematological or solid cancers showed significantly lower blood TCR diversity and higher clonality than age-matched healthy donors.

This receptor chain uses TRBV6-5 and TRBJ2-7, and 11 bases in between align with TRBD1. The sequence was obtained from a human donor with a blood cancer. Sample: blood. The CDR3 is CASSHPRGQGAYEQYF. The sequenced DNA is TGTGCCAGCAGTCACCCCCGGGGACAGGGGGCCTACGAGCAGTACTTC.